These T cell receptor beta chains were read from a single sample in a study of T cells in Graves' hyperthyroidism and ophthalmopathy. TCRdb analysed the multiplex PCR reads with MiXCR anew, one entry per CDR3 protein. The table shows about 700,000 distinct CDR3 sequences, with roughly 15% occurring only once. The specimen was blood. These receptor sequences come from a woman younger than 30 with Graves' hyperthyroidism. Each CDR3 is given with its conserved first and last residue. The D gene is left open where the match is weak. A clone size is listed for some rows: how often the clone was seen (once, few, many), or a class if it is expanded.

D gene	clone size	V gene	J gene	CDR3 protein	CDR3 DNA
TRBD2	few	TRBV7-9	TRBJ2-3	CASLTSGTTDTQYF	TGTGCCAGCTTGACTAGCGGGACAACAGATACGCAGTATTTT
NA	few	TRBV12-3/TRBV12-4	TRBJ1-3	CASSSEASGNTIYF	TGTGCCAGCAGTTCCGAAGCGAGTGGAAACACCATATATTTT
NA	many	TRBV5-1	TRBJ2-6	CASSFTGTGTGANVLTF	TGCGCCAGCAGCTTTACCGGGACTGGGACGGGGGCCAACGTCCTGACTTTC
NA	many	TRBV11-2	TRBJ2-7	CASSLVGPYYEQYF	TGTGCCAGCAGCTTAGTAGGGCCTTACTACGAGCAGTACTTC
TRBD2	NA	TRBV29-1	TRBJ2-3	CSGDSGGTDTQYF	TGCAGCGGGGATTCGGGGGGTACAGATACGCAGTATTTT
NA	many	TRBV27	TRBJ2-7	CASSLALGAHDYEQYF	TGTGCCAGCAGTTTAGCCTTGGGGGCCCATGACTACGAGCAGTACTTC
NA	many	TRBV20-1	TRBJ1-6	CSAGAGTKNSPLHF	TGCAGTGCTGGGGCTGGGACAAAGAATTCACCCCTCCACTTT
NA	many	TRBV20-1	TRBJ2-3	CSANGRSGSTDTQYF	TGCAGTGCTAATGGGAGGAGCGGGAGCACAGATACGCAGTATTTT
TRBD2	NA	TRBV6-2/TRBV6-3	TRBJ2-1	CASSPPPGTSGNNEQFF	TGTGCCAGCAGTCCCCCGCCGGGGACTAGCGGAAACAATGAGCAGTTCTTC
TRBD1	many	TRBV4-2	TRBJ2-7	CASSQAAGQGAYEQYF	TGTGCCAGCAGCCAAGCCGCGGGACAGGGGGCCTACGAGCAGTACTTC
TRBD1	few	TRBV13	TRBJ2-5	CASSLGATGTGGETQYF	TGTGCCAGCAGCTTAGGAGCGACCGGGACAGGGGGGGAGACCCAGTACTTC
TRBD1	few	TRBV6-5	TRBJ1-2	CASTDPGGLNYGYTF	TGTGCCAGCACCGACCCAGGGGGCCTTAACTATGGCTACACCTTC
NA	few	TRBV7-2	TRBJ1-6	CASSSQSAVGRSPLHF	TGTGCCAGCAGCTCCCAATCAGCGGTAGGGCGTTCACCCCTCCACTTT
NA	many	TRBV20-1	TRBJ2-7	CSASRTIEQYF	TGCAGTGCTAGTCGAACTATCGAGCAGTACTTC
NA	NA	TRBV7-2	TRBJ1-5	CASSLKAVQPQHF	TGTGCCAGCAGCTTAAAGGCAGTGCAGCCCCAGCATTTT
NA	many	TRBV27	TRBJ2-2	CASSPTFWSGELFF	TGTGCCAGCAGCCCTACTTTCTGGTCTGGGGAGCTGTTTTTT
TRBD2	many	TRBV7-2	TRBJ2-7	CASSYLAGGSYEQYF	TGTGCCAGCAGTTATCTAGCGGGAGGCTCCTACGAGCAGTACTTC
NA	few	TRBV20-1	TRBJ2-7	CSLASGVYEQYF	TGCAGCTTGGCGTCGGGAGTCTACGAGCAGTACTTC
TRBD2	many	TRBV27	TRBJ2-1	CASSSQGLADNEQFF	TGTGCCAGCAGCTCTCAGGGACTAGCGGACAATGAGCAGTTCTTC
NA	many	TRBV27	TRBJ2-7	CASSYRGTTYEQYF	TGTGCCAGCAGTTACCGGGGAACGACCTACGAGCAGTACTTC
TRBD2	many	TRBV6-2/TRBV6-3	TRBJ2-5	CASSYSPSGTETQYF	TGTGCCAGCAGTTACTCGCCTAGCGGGACGGAGACCCAGTACTTC
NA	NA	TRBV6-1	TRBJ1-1	CASSRGESEAFF	TGTGCCAGCAGTCGCGGGGAGTCTGAAGCTTTCTTT
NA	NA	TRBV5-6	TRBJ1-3	CASSFLGANSGNTIYF	TGTGCCAGCAGCTTTCTCGGCGCCAACTCTGGAAACACCATATATTTT
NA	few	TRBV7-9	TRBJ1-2	CASSLDDYTF	TGTGCCAGCAGCTTAGACGACTACACCTTC
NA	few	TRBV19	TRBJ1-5	CASSAPGMNQPQHF	TGTGCCAGTAGTGCCCCGGGGATGAATCAGCCCCAGCATTTT
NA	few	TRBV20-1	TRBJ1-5	CSARVDWDNQPQHF	TGCAGTGCTAGAGTCGATTGGGACAATCAGCCCCAGCATTTT
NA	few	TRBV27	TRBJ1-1	CASHPYEDTEAFF	TGTGCCAGTCACCCGTATGAGGACACTGAAGCTTTCTTT
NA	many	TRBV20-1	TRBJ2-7	CSARGAEYEQYF	TGCAGTGCCCGAGGAGCCGAGTACGAGCAGTACTTC
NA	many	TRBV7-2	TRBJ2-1	CASSLASFLGGWYNEQFF	TGTGCCAGCAGCTTAGCGAGTTTCTTAGGGGGTTGGTACAATGAGCAGTTCTTC
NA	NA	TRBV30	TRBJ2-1	CAWSPNMQRGQFF	TGTGCCTGGAGTCCCAACATGCAGCGTGGGCAGTTCTTC
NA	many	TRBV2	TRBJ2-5	CASIRDSQETQYF	TGTGCCAGCATTCGGGACTCTCAAGAGACCCAGTACTTC
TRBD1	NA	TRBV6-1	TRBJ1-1	CASSGPGGLNTEAFF	TGTGCCAGCAGTGGTCCAGGGGGGTTGAACACTGAAGCTTTCTTT
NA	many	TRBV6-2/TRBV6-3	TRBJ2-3	CASSSDPGRGTDTQYF	TGTGCCAGCAGTTCCGACCCGGGGCGGGGCACAGATACGCAGTATTTT
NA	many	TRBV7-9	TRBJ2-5	CASSLEGVETQYF	TGTGCCAGCAGCTTGGAGGGGGTAGAGACCCAGTACTTC
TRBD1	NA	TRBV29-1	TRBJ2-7	CSGPTGDEQYF	TGCAGCGGCCCGACAGGGGACGAGCAGTACTTC
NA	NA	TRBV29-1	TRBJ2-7	CSSLEGYEQYF	TGCAGCTCGTTGGAAGGCTACGAGCAGTACTTC
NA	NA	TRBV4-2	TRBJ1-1	CASSQDYYSGTEAFF	TGTGCCAGCAGCCAAGATTACTATTCAGGCACTGAAGCTTTCTTT
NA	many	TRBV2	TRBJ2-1	CASSMIPQQFF	TGTGCCAGCAGTATGATCCCCCAGCAGTTCTTC
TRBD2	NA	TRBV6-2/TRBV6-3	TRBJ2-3	CASMGLAGVSIIEGTQYF	TGTGCCAGCATGGGACTAGCGGGAGTGTCAATCATCGAGGGGACGCAGTATTTT
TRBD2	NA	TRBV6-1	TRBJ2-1	CASSSDSGRADEQFF	TGTGCCAGCAGTTCCGATAGCGGGAGGGCTGATGAGCAGTTCTTC
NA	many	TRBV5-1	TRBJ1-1	CASSSGTSETEAFF	TGCGCCAGCAGCTCTGGGACATCGGAGACTGAAGCTTTCTTT
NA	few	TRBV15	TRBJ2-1	CATSRDRLDSYNEQFF	TGTGCCACCAGCAGAGACCGACTAGACTCCTACAATGAGCAGTTCTTC
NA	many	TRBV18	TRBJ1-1	CASSPLGYTEAFF	TGTGCCAGCTCACCCCTCGGATACACTGAAGCTTTCTTT
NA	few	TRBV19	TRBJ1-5	CASSVSGAGSQPQHF	TGTGCCAGTAGCGTATCCGGGGCTGGCAGTCAGCCCCAGCATTTT
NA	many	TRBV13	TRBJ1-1	CASIAREMNTEAFF	TGTGCCAGCATCGCACGGGAAATGAACACTGAAGCTTTCTTT
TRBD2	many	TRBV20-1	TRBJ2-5	CSASGTSGTETQYF	TGCAGTGCTAGTGGCACTAGCGGGACAGAGACCCAGTACTTC
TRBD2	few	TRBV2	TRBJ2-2	CASTPGLAGSTGELFF	TGTGCCAGCACCCCGGGACTAGCGGGAAGCACCGGGGAGCTGTTTTTT
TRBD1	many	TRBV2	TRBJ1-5	CASRTGVLSNQPQHF	TGTGCCAGCAGGACAGGGGTATTAAGCAATCAGCCCCAGCATTTT
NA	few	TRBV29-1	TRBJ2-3	CSALGGKTDTQYF	TGCAGCGCATTAGGCGGGAAAACAGATACGCAGTATTTT
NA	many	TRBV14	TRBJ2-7	CASSQPFGGRGTSEQYF	TGTGCCAGCAGCCAACCCTTTGGAGGGAGGGGGACCTCCGAGCAGTACTTC
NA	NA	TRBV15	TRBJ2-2	CATRYQGPSGELFF	TGTGCCACTAGGTACCAGGGCCCCAGCGGGGAGCTGTTTTTT
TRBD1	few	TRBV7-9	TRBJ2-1	CASSLYPDREPYNEQFF	TGTGCCAGCAGCTTATACCCCGACAGGGAGCCTTACAATGAGCAGTTCTTC
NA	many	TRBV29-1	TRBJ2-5	CSVGARMRETQYF	TGCAGCGTTGGGGCCCGGATGAGAGAGACCCAGTACTTC